The 6 T cell receptor beta chains below come from one sample, sequenced in a study of T cell responses to AZD1222 COVID-19 vaccine. Method: immunoSEQ multiplex PCR; TCRdb's copy keeps in-frame clones and lacks some. Among 150,000 or so clones, 75% to 90% were seen once, and the ten largest hold approximately 4%. This specimen was peripheral blood, taken on day 0 of MenACWY control vaccination. The receptor set was obtained from an adult in good health.

This clone appeared once. The chain recombines TRBV2 with TRBJ2-1; 7 nucleotides match TRBD2. The CDR3 totals 16 residues. From germline, CDR1 is SNHLY and CDR2 FYNNEI. Unmatched junction bases numbered 9, after V lost 4 bases and J lost 3 bases. The CDR3 bases are TGTGCCAGCAGTGTTTTGTCTAGCGGAGTCTACAATGAGCAGTTCTTC. It translates to CASSVLSSGVYNEQFF. The full variable domain, completed using reference TRBV2 and TRBJ2-1, is EPEVTQTPSHQVTQMGQEVILRCVPISNHLYFYWYRQILGQKVEFLVSFYNNEISEKSEIFDDQFSVERPDGSNFTLKIRSTKLEDSAMYFCASSVLSSGVYNEQFFGPGTRLTVL.

This clone has just a few counts. J is TRBJ1-6 and V is TRBV5-1; 8 bases match TRBD1. Looked up from germline, CDR1 is SGHRS and CDR2 is YFSETQ. J was trimmed by 5 bases and V by 7 bases; bases with no gene match: 8. This CDR3 spans 15 amino acids. CDR3 sequence: CASQAGTGDNSPLHF. The CDR3 bases are TGCGCCAGCCAGGCGGGGACAGGAGATAATTCACCCCTCCACTTT.

The chain recombines TRBV29-1 with TRBJ1-4; 9 nucleotides match TRBD1. Germline-derived CDR1 and CDR2 are SQVTM and ANQGSEA. V lost 3 bases, J lost 10 bases, and 6 bases stayed unmatched. This CDR3 region has 13 residues. CDR3 sequence: CSVEGKTGGKLFF. The CDR3 region has the DNA TGCAGCGTTGAGGGCAAGACAGGGGGAAAACTGTTTTTT.

V is TRBV29-1 and J is TRBJ2-3, with TRBD1 identical over 9 bases. This CDR3 is built from 14 residues. Germline loops: CDR1 SQVTM, CDR2 ANQGSEA. J was trimmed by 0 bases and V by 6 bases; bases with no gene match: 4. The CDR3 DNA is TGCAGCGTATATGGACAGGGGAGCACAGATACGCAGTATTTT. It is translated as CSVYGQGSTDTQYF.

The chain joins TRBV5-5 to TRBJ2-3; 10 bases line up with TRBD2. The trim removed 0 bases at V and 0 bases at J, leaving 4 bases unmatched. The CDR3 consists of 17 residues. CDR1 SGHKS and CDR2 YYEKEE come from the germline V gene (reference sequence). The DNA of the CDR3 is TGTGCCAGCAGCTTGGTTAGCGGGGGGTCTAGCACAGATACGCAGTATTTT. This codes for CASSLVSGGSSTDTQYF.

The chain employs TRBV7-2 and TRBJ1-2; TRBD1 is a possible D gene (6 bases). V lost 5 bases and J lost 7, with 17 bases in between. CDR1 and CDR2 from the germline V gene are SGHTA and FQGNSA. The CDR3 spans 14 residues. The CDR3 bases are TGTGCCAGCAGCCCCAGTGGGGGCGCCTCTGGCTACACCTTC. This sequence encodes CASSPSGGASGYTF. The full variable domain, its missing parts supplied by reference TRBV7-2 and TRBJ1-2, is GAGVSQSPSNKVTEKGKDVELRCDPISGHTALYWYRQSLGQGLEFLIYFQGNSAPDKSGLPSDRFSAERTGGSVSTLTIQRTQQEDSAVYLCASSPSGGASGYTFGSGTRLTVV.